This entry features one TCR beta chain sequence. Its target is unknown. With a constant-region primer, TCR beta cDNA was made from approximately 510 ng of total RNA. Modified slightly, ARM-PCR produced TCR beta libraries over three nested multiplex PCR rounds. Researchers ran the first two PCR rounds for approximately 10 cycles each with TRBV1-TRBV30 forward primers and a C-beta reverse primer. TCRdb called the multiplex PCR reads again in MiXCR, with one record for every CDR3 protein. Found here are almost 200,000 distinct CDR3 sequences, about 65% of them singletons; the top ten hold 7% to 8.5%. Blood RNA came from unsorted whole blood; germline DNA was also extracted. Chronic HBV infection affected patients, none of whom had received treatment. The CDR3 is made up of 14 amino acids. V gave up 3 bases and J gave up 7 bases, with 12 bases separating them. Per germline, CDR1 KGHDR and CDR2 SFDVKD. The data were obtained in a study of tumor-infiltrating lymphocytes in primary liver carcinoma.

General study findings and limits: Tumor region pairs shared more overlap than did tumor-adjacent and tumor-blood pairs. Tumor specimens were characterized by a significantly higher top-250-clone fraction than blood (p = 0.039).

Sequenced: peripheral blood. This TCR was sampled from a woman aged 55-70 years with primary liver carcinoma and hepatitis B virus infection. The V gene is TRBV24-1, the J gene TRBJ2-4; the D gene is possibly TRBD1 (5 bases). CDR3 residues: CATSDGDSRNIQYF. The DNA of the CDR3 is TGTGCCACCAGTGATGGAGACAGTCGCAACATTCAGTACTTC.